This T cell receptor beta chain was identified during a study of cytomegalovirus exposure and HLA in healthy donors. About the research overall: Among the 400 or so donors who were genotyped, over 70% fell in the genetic ancestry cluster that is associated with self-reported Caucasian donors.

Whole-study results and caveats: HLA allele associations emerged for some 16,000 TCR beta sequences in a later analysis, at 0.05 false discovery rate. As was reported, the HLA-A and HLA-B alleles of most subjects were accurately predicted from TCR beta sequences.

Amplification used 60 Vbeta primers and 13 Jbeta primers. Assay used: immunoSEQ multiplex PCR; TCRdb lists only in-frame clones, some missing. Among just over 150,000 clones listed, about 80% were seen once. This clone appeared once. The antigen is unknown. Healthy donors of bone marrow made up the group. The CDR3 sequence is 13 residues long. The germline V gene has CDR1 MNHEY and CDR2 SMNVEV (reference sequence). V was pared by 2 bases and J by 2 bases, with 4 bases between. V usage is TRBV27 and J usage is TRBJ1-5; unclear D gene. This receptor was identified in a woman between 45 and 60 years old in good health and CMV-seropositive. Sequenced sample: PBMCs. The CDR3 DNA reads TGTGCCAGCAGTTTAATCGGCAATCAGCCCCAGCATTTT. Amino acids: CASSLIGNQPQHF.